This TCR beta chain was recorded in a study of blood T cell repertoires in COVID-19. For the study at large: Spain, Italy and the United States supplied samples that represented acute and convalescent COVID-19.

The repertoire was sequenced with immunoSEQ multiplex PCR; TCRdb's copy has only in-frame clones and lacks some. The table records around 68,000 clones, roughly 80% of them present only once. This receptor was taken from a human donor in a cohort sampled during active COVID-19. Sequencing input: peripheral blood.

CDR3 region: CASSRRGGQADTQYF. In DNA, the CDR3 is TGTGCCAGCAGCCGACGGGGGGGCCAGGCAGATACGCAGTATTTT. J is TRBJ2-3 and V is TRBV5-8, with 8 bases lining up with TRBD2. With 4 bases clipped from V and 4 bases from J, the junction kept 8 bases outside the gene matches. Germline values: CDR1 SGHTS, CDR2 YDEGEE. The CDR3 loop spans 15 amino acids.